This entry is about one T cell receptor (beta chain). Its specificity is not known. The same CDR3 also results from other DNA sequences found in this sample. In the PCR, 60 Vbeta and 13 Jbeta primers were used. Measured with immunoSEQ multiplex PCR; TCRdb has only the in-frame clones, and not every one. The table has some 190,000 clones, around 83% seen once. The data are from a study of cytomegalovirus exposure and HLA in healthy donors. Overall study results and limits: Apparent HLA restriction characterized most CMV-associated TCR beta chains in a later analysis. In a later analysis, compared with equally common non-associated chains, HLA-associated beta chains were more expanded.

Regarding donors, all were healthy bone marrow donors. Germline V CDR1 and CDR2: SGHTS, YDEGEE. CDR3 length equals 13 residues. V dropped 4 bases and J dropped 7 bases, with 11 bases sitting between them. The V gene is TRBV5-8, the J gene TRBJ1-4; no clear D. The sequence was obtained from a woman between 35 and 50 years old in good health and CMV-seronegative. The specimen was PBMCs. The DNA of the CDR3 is TGTGCCAGCAGCCTGTTCGGTTCTGAAAAACTGTTTTTT. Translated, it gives CASSLFGSEKLFF.